This entry is about one T cell receptor (beta chain). Antigen specificity is unknown. Time point denoted: patch test 1, 2 weeks after DPC sensitization. Treatment meaning: therapeutic diphenylcyclopropenone sensitization with weekly scalp DPC. Prior to application of each patch test, blood was drawn. TCRdb redid the calling of the RACE reads with MiXCR, one entry per CDR3 protein. The table lists some 82,000 distinct CDR3 sequences, roughly a tenth of them singletons. This sample is part of a study of human T cells and chemical hapten exposure. Study results and caveats: There was no change with DPC sensitization in TCRs above 1 in 1000 frequency.

The material sequenced was whole blood, taken in connection with sensitization to the hapten diphenylcyclopropenone (DPC). The sequence came from a woman between 50 and 59 years old with alopecia areata. Some clones in this sample may be carry-over from other donors' samples.

The DNA for the CDR3 is TGCAGTGCTAGCACCGGCGGGGTTGCTGAAGCTTTCTTT. This sequence encodes CSASTGGVAEAFF. The V call is TRBV20-1, the J call TRBJ1-1, with D uncertain. Germline CDR1 is DFQATT and CDR2 is SNEGSKA (reference sequence). V was shortened by 3 bases and J by 6 bases, with 14 bases between the two germline ends. The CDR3 is made up of 13 amino acids.